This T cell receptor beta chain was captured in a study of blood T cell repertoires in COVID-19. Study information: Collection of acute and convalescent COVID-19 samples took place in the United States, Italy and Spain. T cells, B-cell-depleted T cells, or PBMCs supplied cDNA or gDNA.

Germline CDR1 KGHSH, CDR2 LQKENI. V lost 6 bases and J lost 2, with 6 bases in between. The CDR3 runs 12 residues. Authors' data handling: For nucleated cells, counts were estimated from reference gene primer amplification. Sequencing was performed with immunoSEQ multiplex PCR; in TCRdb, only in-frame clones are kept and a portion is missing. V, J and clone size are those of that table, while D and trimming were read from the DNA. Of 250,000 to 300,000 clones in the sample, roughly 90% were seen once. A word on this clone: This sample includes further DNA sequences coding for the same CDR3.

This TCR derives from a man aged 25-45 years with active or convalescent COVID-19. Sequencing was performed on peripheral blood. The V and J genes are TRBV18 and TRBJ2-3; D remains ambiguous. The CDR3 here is CASSPSTDTQYF. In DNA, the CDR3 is TGTGCCAGCTCTCCGTCCACAGATACGCAGTATTTT. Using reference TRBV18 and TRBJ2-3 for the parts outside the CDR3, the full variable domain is NAGVMQNPRHLVRRRGQEARLRCSPMKGHSHVYWYRQLPEEGLKFMVYLQKENIIDESGMPKERFSAEFPKEGPSILRIQQVVRGDSAAYFCASSPSTDTQYFGPGTRLTVL.